This TCR beta chain was profiled in a study of T cell responses to AZD1222 COVID-19 vaccine. The length of the CDR3 is 13 residues. Trimming removed 5 bases from V and 3 bases from J; junction bases left unmatched: 1. The germline CDR1 and CDR2 sequences are KGHSH and LQKENI. Repertoires were generated with immunoSEQ multiplex PCR, while TCRdb's copy carries only in-frame clones and drops some. This table holds under 150,000 clones, roughly 90% found once. This clonotype originated in an adult who received the AZD1222 COVID-19 vaccine. This chain links TRBV18 with TRBJ2-1, with 7 bases lining up with TRBD2. The sample here was peripheral blood, taken 28 days after the second AZD1222 dose. The CDR3 DNA is TGTGCCAGCTCAGGGGACTACTACAATGAGCAGTTCTTC. It codes for CASSGDYYNEQFF.